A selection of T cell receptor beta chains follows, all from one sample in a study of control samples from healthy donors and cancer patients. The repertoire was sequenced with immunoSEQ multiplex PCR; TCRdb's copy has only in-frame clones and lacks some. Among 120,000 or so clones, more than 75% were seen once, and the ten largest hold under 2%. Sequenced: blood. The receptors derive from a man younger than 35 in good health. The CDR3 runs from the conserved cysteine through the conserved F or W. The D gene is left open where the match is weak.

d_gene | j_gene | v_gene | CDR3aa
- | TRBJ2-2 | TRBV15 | CATSSTRINTGELFF
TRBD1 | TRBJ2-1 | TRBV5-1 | CASKRARGQVNEQFF
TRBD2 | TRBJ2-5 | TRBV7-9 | CASSPGGGQETQYF
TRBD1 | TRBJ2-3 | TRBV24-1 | CATSDLGQGADTQYF
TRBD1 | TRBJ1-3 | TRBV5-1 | CASSTGTGSSGNTIYF
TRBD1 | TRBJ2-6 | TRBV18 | CASSPKKGGAGANVLTF
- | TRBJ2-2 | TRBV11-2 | CAVRAFSNTGELFF
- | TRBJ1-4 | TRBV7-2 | CASSFSGRNEKLFF
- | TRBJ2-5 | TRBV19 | CASSIPGPQETQYF
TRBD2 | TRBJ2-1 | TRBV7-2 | CASSLRSGNHNEQFF
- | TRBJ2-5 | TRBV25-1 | CASSEFAGGRETQYF
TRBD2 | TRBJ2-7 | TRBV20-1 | CSASRLAGTLGYEQYF
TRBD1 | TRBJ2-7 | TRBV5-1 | CASSPSGTGAYEQYF
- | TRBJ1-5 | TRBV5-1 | CASSLGVETHQPQHF
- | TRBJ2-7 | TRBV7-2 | CASSVGRGMGEQYF
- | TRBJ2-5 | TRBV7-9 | CASSLDSRTQETQYF
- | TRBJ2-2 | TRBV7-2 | CASSLVTVVTGELFF
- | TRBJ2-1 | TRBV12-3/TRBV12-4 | CASSPRNYNEQFF
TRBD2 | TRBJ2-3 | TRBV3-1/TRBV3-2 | CASSLRGRASTDTQYF
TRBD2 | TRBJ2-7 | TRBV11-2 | CASSLDGAGRSYEQYF
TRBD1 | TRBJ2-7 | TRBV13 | CASSLGQDLYEQYF
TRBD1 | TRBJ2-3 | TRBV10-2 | CATTDRGWGADTQYF
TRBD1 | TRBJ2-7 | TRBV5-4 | CASSRQGADEQYF
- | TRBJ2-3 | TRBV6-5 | CASSYTTITDTQYF
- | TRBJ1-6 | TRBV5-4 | CASSSGLPTYNSPLHF
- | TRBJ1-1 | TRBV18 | CASSPLGGVLEAFF
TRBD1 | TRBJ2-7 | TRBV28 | CASSSTGGTYEQYF
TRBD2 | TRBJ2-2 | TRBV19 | CASSMEGLAGATSNGELFF